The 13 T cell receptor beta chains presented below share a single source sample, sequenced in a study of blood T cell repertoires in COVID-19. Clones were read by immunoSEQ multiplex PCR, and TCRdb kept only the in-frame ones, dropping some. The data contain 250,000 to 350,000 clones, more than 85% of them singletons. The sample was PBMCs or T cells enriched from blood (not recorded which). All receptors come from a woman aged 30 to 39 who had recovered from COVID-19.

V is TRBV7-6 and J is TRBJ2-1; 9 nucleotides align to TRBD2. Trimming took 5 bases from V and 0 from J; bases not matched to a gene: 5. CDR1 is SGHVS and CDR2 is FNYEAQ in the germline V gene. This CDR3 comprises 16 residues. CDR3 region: CASSVSGGGSYNEQFF. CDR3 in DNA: TGTGCCAGCAGCGTTAGCGGGGGAGGCTCCTACAATGAGCAGTTCTTC. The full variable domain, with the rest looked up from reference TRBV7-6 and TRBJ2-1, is GAGVSQSPRYKVTKRGQDVALRCDPISGHVSLYWYRQALGQGPEFLTYFNYEAQQDKSGLPNDRFSAERPEGSISTLTIQRTEQRDSAMYRCASSVSGGGSYNEQFFGPGTRLTVL.

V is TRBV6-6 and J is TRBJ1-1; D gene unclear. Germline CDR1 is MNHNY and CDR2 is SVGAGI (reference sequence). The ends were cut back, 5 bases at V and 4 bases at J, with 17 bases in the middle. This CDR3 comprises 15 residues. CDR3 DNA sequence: TGTGCCAGCAGTCCAGACCCCGGATGGAGCACTGAAGCTTTCTTT. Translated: CASSPDPGWSTEAFF.

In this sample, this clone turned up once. For the CDR3, the DNA is TGTGCCAGCAGCTTAGCGGGCCAACGGACAGATACGCAGTATTTT. It specifies CASSLAGQRTDTQYF. The chain is built from TRBV7-9 and TRBJ2-3; D is unresolved. CDR1 is SEHNR, CDR2 FQNEAQ, per germline (reference sequence). The germline V and J ends were trimmed by 0 bases and 3 bases, with 10 bases remaining between them. The CDR3 is 15 amino acids.

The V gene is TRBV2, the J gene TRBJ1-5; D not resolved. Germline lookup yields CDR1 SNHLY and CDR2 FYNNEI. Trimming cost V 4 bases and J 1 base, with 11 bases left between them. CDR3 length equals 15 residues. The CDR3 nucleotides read TGTGCCAGCAGTGCCCAACGGGGAAGCAATCAGCCCCAGCATTTT. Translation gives CASSAQRGSNQPQHF.

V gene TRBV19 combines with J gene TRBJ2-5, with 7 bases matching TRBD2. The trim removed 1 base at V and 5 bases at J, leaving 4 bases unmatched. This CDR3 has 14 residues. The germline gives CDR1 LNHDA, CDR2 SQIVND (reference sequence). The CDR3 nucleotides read TGTGCCAGTAGTATAGCGGGGGGAATGGAGACCCAGTACTTC. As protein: CASSIAGGMETQYF.

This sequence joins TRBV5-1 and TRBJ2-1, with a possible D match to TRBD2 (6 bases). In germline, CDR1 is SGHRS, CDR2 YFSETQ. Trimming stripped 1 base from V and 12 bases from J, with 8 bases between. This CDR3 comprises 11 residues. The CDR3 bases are TGCGCCAGCAGCTTGTGGGGAGGGCAGTTCTTC. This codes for CASSLWGGQFF.

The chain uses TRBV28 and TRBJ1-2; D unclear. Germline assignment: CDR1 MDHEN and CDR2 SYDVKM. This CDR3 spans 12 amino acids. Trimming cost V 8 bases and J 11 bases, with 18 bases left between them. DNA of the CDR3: TGTGCCAGCCGCTCCGGGAGCCCCCTTTACACCTTC. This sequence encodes CASRSGSPLYTF.

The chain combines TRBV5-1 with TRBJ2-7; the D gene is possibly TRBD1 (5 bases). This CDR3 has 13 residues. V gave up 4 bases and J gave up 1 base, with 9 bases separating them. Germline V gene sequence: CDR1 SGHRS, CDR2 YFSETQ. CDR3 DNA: TGCGCCAGCAGCCCCGACAGTTCCTACGAGCAGTACTTC. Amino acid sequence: CASSPDSSYEQYF.

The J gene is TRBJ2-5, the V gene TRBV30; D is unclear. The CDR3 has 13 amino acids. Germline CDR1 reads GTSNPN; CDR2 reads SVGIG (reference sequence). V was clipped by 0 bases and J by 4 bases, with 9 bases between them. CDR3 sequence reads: CAWSVLPGETQYF. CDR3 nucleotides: TGTGCCTGGAGTGTACTACCGGGAGAGACCCAGTACTTC.

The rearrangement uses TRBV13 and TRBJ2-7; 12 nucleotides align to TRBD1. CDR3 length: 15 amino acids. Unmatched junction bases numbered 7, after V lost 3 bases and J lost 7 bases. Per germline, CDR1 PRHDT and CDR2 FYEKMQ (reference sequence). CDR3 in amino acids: CASSFPGTGGEEQYF. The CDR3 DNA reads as TGTGCCAGCAGCTTTCCCGGGACAGGGGGCGAAGAGCAGTACTTC.

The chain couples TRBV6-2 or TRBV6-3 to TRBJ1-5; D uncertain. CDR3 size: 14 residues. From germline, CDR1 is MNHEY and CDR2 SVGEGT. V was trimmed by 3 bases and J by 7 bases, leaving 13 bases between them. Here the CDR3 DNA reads TGTGCCAGCAGTTATGGGGTGAGCGGACAGCCCCAGCATTTT. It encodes CASSYGVSGQPQHF.

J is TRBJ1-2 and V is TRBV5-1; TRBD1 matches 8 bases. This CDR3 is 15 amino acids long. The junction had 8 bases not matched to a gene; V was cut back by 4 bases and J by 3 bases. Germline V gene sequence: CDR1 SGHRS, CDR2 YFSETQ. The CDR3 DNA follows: TGCGCCAGCAGCCCTCGGACAGGGTGGGACTATGGCTACACCTTC. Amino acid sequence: CASSPRTGWDYGYTF. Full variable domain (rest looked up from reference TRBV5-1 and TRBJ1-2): KAGVTQTPRYLIKTRGQQVTLSCSPISGHRSVSWYQQTPGQGLQFLFEYFSETQRNKGNFPGRFSGRQFSNSRSEMNVSTLELGDSALYLCASSPRTGWDYGYTFGSGTRLTVV.

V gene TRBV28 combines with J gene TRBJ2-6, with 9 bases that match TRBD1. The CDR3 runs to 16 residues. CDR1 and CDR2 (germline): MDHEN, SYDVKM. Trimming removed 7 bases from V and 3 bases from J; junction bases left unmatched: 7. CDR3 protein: CASTQGAGSGANVLTF. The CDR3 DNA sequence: TGTGCCAGCACACAGGGGGCAGGGAGTGGGGCCAACGTCCTGACTTTC.